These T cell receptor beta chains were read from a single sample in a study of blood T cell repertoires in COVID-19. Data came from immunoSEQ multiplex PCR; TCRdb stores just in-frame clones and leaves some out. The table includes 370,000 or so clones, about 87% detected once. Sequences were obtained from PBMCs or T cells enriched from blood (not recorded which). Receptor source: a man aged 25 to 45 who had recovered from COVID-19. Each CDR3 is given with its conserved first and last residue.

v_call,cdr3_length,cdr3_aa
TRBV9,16,CASSGNSGLSYNEQFF
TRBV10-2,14,CASSKSQGIAEAFF
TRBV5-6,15,CASSTPGQGKNIQYF
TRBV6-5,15,CASSYSWTLNQPQHF
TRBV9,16,CASSVEGGDRTDTQYF
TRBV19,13,CASRTRDGDGYTF
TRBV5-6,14,CASSGAGGAYEQYF
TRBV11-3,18,CASSLDRGPSFLSNEQFF
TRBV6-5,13,CASSPGQSYEQYF
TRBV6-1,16,CASSVSRTATNEKLFF
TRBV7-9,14,CASSSGTGYSPLHF
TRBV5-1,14,CASSRTSGLYEQYF
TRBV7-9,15,CASSPDGGGVRGYTF
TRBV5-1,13,CASSPDTVYGYTF
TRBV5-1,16,CASSLVRTTNTGELFF
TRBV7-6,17,CASSIFSGDRGNEKLFF
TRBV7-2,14,CASSSTGGNGELFF
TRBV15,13,CATSRDQGQPQHF
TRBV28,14,CASSTTATNYGYTF
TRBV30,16,CAWRNLRDTRNTEAFF
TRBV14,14,CASSGRGMNTEAFF
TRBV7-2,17,CASSSPQSGRWQYGYTF
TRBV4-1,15,CASSHPGSFGEKLFF
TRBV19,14,CASRGFTTNEKLFF
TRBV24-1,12,CATSDSGDGYTF
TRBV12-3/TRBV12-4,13,CASSLRFSDEQYF
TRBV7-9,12,CASSPVNEKLFF
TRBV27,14,CASRTFRGDQPQHF
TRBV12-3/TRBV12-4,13,CASRGQGDSPQHF
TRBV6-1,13,CASSEWTALRQYF
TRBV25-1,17,CASSGTGFGRINEKLFF
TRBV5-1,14,CASRPSGGPDTQYF
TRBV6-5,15,CASSTGTSSYNEQFF
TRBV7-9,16,CATPAYTDSGGETQYF
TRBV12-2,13,CASRQGGRQPQHF
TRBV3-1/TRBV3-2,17,CASRQQATGINTGELFF
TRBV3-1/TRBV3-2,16,CASSLIRDRATDTQYF
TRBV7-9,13,CASGQLGNYGYTF
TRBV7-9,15,CASSWTGDRGHGYTF
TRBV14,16,CASSQESAGYNSPLHF
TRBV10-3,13,CAISESTAYEQYF
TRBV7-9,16,CASSPSRDIYTDTQYF
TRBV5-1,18,CASSRTSGGTTSTDTQYF
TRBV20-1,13,CSASYQDNEKLFF
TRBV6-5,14,CASRTGGLNQPQHF
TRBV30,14,CAWNRDRGAGEAFF
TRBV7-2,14,CASSPPGAYNEQFF
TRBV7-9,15,CASSPKIEISYGYTF
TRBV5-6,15,CASSLGSGRGYEQYF
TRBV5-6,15,CASSLSFRVVGELFF
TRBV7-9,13,CASSLGGTAEAFF
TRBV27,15,CASSQDRYSNQPQHF
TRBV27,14,CASSYFGGNSPLHF
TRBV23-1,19,CASSQKDRGRIGSNQPQHF
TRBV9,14,CASSEELMREKLFF